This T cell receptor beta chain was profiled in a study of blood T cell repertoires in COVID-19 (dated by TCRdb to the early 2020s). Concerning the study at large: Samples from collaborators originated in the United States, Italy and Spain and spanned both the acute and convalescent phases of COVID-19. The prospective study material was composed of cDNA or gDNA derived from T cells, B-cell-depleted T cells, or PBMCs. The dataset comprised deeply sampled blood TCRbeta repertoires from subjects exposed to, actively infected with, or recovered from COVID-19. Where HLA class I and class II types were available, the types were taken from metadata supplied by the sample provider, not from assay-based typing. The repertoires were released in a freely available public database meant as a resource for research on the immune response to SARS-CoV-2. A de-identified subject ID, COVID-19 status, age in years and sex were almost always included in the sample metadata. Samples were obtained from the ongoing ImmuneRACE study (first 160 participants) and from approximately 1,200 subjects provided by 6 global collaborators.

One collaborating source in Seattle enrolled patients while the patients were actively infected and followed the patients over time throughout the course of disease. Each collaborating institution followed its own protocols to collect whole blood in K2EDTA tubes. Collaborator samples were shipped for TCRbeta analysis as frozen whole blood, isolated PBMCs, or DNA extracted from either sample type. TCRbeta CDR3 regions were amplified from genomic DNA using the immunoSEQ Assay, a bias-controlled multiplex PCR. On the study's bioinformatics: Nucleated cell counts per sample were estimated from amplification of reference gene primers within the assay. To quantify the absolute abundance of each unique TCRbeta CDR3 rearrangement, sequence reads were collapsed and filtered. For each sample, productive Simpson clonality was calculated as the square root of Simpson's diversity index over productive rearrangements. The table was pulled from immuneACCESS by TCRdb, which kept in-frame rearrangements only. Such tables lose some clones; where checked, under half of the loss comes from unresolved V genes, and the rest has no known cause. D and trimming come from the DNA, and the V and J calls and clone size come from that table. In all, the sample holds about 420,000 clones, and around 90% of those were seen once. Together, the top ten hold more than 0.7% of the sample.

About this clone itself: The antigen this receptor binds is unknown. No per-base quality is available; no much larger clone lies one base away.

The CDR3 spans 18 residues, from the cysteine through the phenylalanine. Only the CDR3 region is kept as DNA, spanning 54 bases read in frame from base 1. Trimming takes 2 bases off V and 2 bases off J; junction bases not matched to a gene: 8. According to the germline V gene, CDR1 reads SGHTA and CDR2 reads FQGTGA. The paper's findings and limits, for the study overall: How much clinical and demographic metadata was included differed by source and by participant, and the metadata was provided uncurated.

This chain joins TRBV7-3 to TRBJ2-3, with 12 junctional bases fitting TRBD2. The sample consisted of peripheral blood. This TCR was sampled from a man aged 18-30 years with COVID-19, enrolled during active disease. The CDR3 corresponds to CASSLASGRAVDTDTQYF. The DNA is TGTGCCAGCAGCTTAGCTAGCGGGAGGGCCGTCGACACAGATACGCAGTATTTT. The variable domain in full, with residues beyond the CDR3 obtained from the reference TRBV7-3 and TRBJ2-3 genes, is GAGVSQTPSNKVTEKGKYVELRCDPISGHTALYWYRQSLGQGPEFLIYFQGTGAADDSGLPNDRFFAVRPEGSVSTLKIQRTERGDSAVYLCASSLASGRAVDTDTQYFGPGTRLTVL.